Listed below are T cell receptor beta chains from one sample, sequenced in a study of T cells in Graves' hyperthyroidism and ophthalmopathy. TCRdb itself ran the multiplex PCR reads through MiXCR, one entry per CDR3 protein. The data show approximately 420,000 distinct CDR3 sequences, about an eighth seen once. The sequenced sample was blood. The receptors originated from a woman aged 18-29 years with Graves' hyperthyroidism. Each CDR3 is given with its conserved first and last residue. A D gene is named only where the DNA matches it firmly. Part of the rows lack a size; the others show once, few, many or a class for expanded clones.

J gene: TRBJ1-2
D gene: .
V gene: TRBV16
clone size: many
CDR3 DNA: TGTGCCAGCAGCCAATCCCAGGATTATGGCTACACCTTC
CDR3 protein: CASSQSQDYGYTF

J gene: TRBJ2-7
D gene: .
V gene: TRBV19
clone size: few
CDR3 DNA: TGTGCCAGTAGTCCCGGGCCACTCTACGAGCAGTACTTC
CDR3 protein: CASSPGPLYEQYF

J gene: TRBJ2-6
D gene: .
V gene: TRBV4-3
clone size: .
CDR3 DNA: TGCGCCAGCAGCCAAGAGTACAACTCTGGGGCCAACGTCCTGACTTTC
CDR3 protein: CASSQEYNSGANVLTF

J gene: TRBJ2-3
D gene: .
V gene: TRBV6-2/TRBV6-3
clone size: many
CDR3 DNA: TGTGCCAGCGTTGGACGGGGCTACACAGATACGCAGTATTTT
CDR3 protein: CASVGRGYTDTQYF

J gene: TRBJ2-2
D gene: TRBD2
V gene: TRBV6-1
clone size: .
CDR3 DNA: TGTGCCAGCAGGGACTCATCAGCGGAGCGGGAGTACACCGGGGAGCTGTTTTTT
CDR3 protein: CASRDSSAEREYTGELFF

J gene: TRBJ2-2
D gene: TRBD2
V gene: TRBV12-3/TRBV12-4
clone size: .
CDR3 DNA: TGTGCCAGCAGTTTATCACTAGCGGGAGCCGGGGAGCTGTTTTTT
CDR3 protein: CASSLSLAGAGELFF

J gene: TRBJ2-1
D gene: TRBD2
V gene: TRBV5-1
clone size: few
CDR3 DNA: TGCGCCAGCAGCCCCCCCGCAGCGGGAGGATCCTACAATGAGCAGTTCTTC
CDR3 protein: CASSPPAAGGSYNEQFF

J gene: TRBJ2-7
D gene: .
V gene: TRBV15
clone size: many
CDR3 DNA: TGTGCCACCAGCAGGGACAGTTCCTACGAGCAGTACTTC
CDR3 protein: CATSRDSSYEQYF

J gene: TRBJ1-5
D gene: .
V gene: TRBV12-3/TRBV12-4
clone size: many
CDR3 DNA: TGTGCCAGCAGTTTGACAGTGGGGAATCAGCCCCAGCATTTT
CDR3 protein: CASSLTVGNQPQHF

J gene: TRBJ1-1
D gene: .
V gene: TRBV4-1
clone size: few
CDR3 DNA: TGCGCCAGCAGCCAAGATGGGGGCTTTGTAGTCCGGAAAGCTTTCTTT
CDR3 protein: CASSQDGGFVVRKAFF

J gene: TRBJ2-1
D gene: TRBD2
V gene: TRBV11-2
clone size: many
CDR3 DNA: TGTGCCAGCAGCTTAGAGTGGTTAGCGGGAGTCAACCATGAGCAGTTCTTC
CDR3 protein: CASSLEWLAGVNHEQFF

J gene: TRBJ2-1
D gene: .
V gene: TRBV5-1
clone size: many
CDR3 DNA: TGCGCCAGCACCGTAAATACTCCACACGATGAGCAGTTCTTC
CDR3 protein: CASTVNTPHDEQFF

J gene: TRBJ2-1
D gene: TRBD2
V gene: TRBV3-1
clone size: many
CDR3 DNA: TGTGCCAGCAGCCAAGTTGGGACTAGCGGGCAAAATGAGCAGTTCTTC
CDR3 protein: CASSQVGTSGQNEQFF

J gene: TRBJ2-7
D gene: .
V gene: TRBV29-1
clone size: .
CDR3 DNA: TGCAGCTCCGGGACACCCAGGGTTTGGCAGTACTTC
CDR3 protein: CSSGTPRVWQYF

J gene: TRBJ2-3
D gene: .
V gene: TRBV19
clone size: few
CDR3 DNA: TGTGCCAGTAGTATTGGGGGAAGTACGCAGTATTTT
CDR3 protein: CASSIGGSTQYF

J gene: TRBJ1-1
D gene: TRBD1
V gene: TRBV20-1
clone size: .
CDR3 DNA: TGCAGTGCTAGAGATCAAACAGGGGGTGAAGCTTTCTTT
CDR3 protein: CSARDQTGGEAFF

J gene: TRBJ2-5
D gene: TRBD2
V gene: TRBV12-3/TRBV12-4
clone size: many
CDR3 DNA: TGTGCCAGCAGCCCCGGGACTAGTTGGGGGCGGGGAGAGACCCAGTACTTC
CDR3 protein: CASSPGTSWGRGETQYF

J gene: TRBJ2-7
D gene: .
V gene: TRBV5-1
clone size: many
CDR3 DNA: TGCGCCAGCAGCTTGCGGGACGGAGCCTACGAGCAGTACTTC
CDR3 protein: CASSLRDGAYEQYF

J gene: TRBJ2-7
D gene: .
V gene: TRBV10-3
clone size: many
CDR3 DNA: TGTGCCATCAGTGAATTATACGAGCAGTACTTC
CDR3 protein: CAISELYEQYF

J gene: TRBJ2-7
D gene: TRBD1
V gene: TRBV20-1
clone size: many
CDR3 DNA: TGCAGTGCTCCTCGACAGGGGGCGAACTCCTACGAGCAGTACTTC
CDR3 protein: CSAPRQGANSYEQYF

J gene: TRBJ2-7
D gene: .
V gene: TRBV20-1
clone size: .
CDR3 DNA: TGCAGTGCTAGAACATACAGAGTTGTCTCCTACGAGCAGTACTTC
CDR3 protein: CSARTYRVVSYEQYF

J gene: TRBJ2-5
D gene: TRBD1
V gene: TRBV27
clone size: many
CDR3 DNA: TGTGCCAGCAGTTTAGTAACAGGGGGCGAAGAGGCCCAGTACTTC
CDR3 protein: CASSLVTGGEEAQYF

J gene: TRBJ2-1
D gene: TRBD2
V gene: TRBV11-3
clone size: many
CDR3 DNA: TGTGCCAGCAGCTTAAGTAGCGGGAACGGCTACAATGAGCAGTTCTTC
CDR3 protein: CASSLSSGNGYNEQFF

J gene: TRBJ2-5
D gene: TRBD1
V gene: TRBV29-1
clone size: many
CDR3 DNA: TGCAGCGTTGAAAATCGGGACAGGGAATACTTC
CDR3 protein: CSVENRDREYF

J gene: TRBJ1-5
D gene: TRBD1
V gene: TRBV12-3/TRBV12-4
clone size: many
CDR3 DNA: TGTGCCAGCGGATCGGACAGGAACAATCAGCCCCAGCATTTT
CDR3 protein: CASGSDRNNQPQHF

J gene: TRBJ2-7
D gene: .
V gene: TRBV28
clone size: .
CDR3 DNA: TGTGCCAGCAAGAAGGGCTCCTACGAGCAGTACTTC
CDR3 protein: CASKKGSYEQYF

J gene: TRBJ2-3
D gene: TRBD2
V gene: TRBV11-2
clone size: many
CDR3 DNA: TGTGCCAGCAGCTACCGCCTCAGCGGGGGCACAGATACGCAGTATTTT
CDR3 protein: CASSYRLSGGTDTQYF

J gene: TRBJ2-6
D gene: TRBD2
V gene: TRBV11-2
clone size: .
CDR3 DNA: TGTGCCAGCAGCCCCGGACAGCTAGCGGGAGCTGGGGCCAACGTCCTGACTTTC
CDR3 protein: CASSPGQLAGAGANVLTF

J gene: TRBJ2-3
D gene: .
V gene: TRBV7-2
clone size: many
CDR3 DNA: TGTGCCAGCAGCTTAGCGACGGGAGAGGTAGATACGCAGTATTTT
CDR3 protein: CASSLATGEVDTQYF

J gene: TRBJ1-6
D gene: .
V gene: TRBV27
clone size: .
CDR3 DNA: TGTGCCAGCAGAGGACAGAGCTATAATTCACCCCTCCACTTT
CDR3 protein: CASRGQSYNSPLHF

J gene: TRBJ1-1
D gene: .
V gene: TRBV4-3
clone size: .
CDR3 DNA: TGCGCCAGCAGCCAAGGTTCGGGGCCGGGGGCCATGAACACTGAAGCTTTCTTT
CDR3 protein: CASSQGSGPGAMNTEAFF

J gene: TRBJ1-1
D gene: .
V gene: TRBV4-2
clone size: few
CDR3 DNA: TGTGCCAGCAGCAAAACGGACACCCAGGCTGAAGCTTTCTTT
CDR3 protein: CASSKTDTQAEAFF

J gene: TRBJ2-2
D gene: TRBD1
V gene: TRBV20-1
clone size: many
CDR3 DNA: TGCAGTGCTAGGGGGGACAGGGGCACCGGGGAGCTGTTTTTT
CDR3 protein: CSARGDRGTGELFF

J gene: TRBJ2-1
D gene: TRBD2
V gene: TRBV9
clone size: few
CDR3 DNA: TGTGCCAGCAGCGTTAGCGGGAGGGCCGAACGGGAGCAGTTCTTC
CDR3 protein: CASSVSGRAEREQFF

J gene: TRBJ2-2
D gene: TRBD1
V gene: TRBV30
clone size: .
CDR3 DNA: TGTGCCTGGAGTGTAAGTCAGGGGGCAAGGCTGTTTTTT
CDR3 protein: CAWSVSQGARLFF

J gene: TRBJ2-1
D gene: TRBD2
V gene: TRBV28
clone size: many
CDR3 DNA: TGTGCCAGCAGTTTCACTAGCGGGAGGGGGAACAATGAGCAGTTCTTC
CDR3 protein: CASSFTSGRGNNEQFF

J gene: TRBJ1-1
D gene: .
V gene: TRBV30
clone size: many
CDR3 DNA: TGTGCCTGGAGTTGGGGGAACACTGAAGCTTTCTTT
CDR3 protein: CAWSWGNTEAFF

J gene: TRBJ2-7
D gene: TRBD2
V gene: TRBV19
clone size: many
CDR3 DNA: TGTGCCAGTAGTAAACGACTAGCGGGGGGATTCTACGAGCAGTACTTC
CDR3 protein: CASSKRLAGGFYEQYF

J gene: TRBJ2-7
D gene: TRBD2
V gene: TRBV6-6
clone size: .
CDR3 DNA: TGTGCCAGCAGTTACTCGCGCGGGAGGGTATACGAGCAGTACTTC
CDR3 protein: CASSYSRGRVYEQYF